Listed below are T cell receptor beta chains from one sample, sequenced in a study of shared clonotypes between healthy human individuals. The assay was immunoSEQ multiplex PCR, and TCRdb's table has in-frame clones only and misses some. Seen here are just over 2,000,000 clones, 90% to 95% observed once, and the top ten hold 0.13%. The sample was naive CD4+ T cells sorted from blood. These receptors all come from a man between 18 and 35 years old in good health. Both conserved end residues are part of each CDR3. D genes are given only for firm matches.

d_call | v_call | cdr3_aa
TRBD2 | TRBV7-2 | CASSPRTSGPWEQFF
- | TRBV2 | CASSPIRGRVGGELFF
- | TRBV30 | CAWNQDSYTGELFF
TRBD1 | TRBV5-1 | CASSQGVSNTGELFF
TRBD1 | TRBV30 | CAWRQGGSDEKLFF
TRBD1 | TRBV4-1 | CASSQDTGGLTGELFF
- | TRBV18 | CASSPSLQETQYF
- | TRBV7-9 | CASSLTEIQETQYF
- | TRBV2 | CASRPAAYNEQFF
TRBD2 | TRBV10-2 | CASRPGLVADTQYF
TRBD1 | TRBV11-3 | CASSSDRIEDTQYF
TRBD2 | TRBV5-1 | CASSRTGTSGGTGELFF
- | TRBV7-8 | CASSLGTGYYGYTF
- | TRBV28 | CASSPKNEQYF
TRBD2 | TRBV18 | CASSRERVTGELFF
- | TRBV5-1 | CASSFFGGTQETQYF
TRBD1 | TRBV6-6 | CASSYSRGQGSYEQYF
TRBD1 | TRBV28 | CASSSRQGRSYEQYF
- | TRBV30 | CAWSVEAGRSPLHF
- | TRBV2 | CASSSQGRETDTQYF
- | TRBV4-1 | CASSQDSPGVTDTQYF
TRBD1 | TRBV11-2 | CASSLEAGGNTEAFF
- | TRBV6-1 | CASSDLRGSTFF
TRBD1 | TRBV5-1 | CASSSGQGAFDGYTF
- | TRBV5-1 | CASSLEPGPGNTIYF
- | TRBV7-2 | CASSLATVNTEAFF
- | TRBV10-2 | CASSESDTRGEKLFF
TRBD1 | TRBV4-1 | CASSQEKIGQGIRGSYEQYF
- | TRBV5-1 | CASAPASGNTIYF